This T cell receptor beta chain originates from a study of CD8 T cells in Susac syndrome. J lost 1 base, V lost 1 base, and 5 bases had no gene match. This CDR3 contains 15 residues. Per germline, CDR1 GTSNPN and CDR2 SVGIG (reference sequence). Reverse transcription of about 0.45 to 1 ug RNA was carried out with random hexamers. TCRdb recomputed calls from the immunoSEQ multiplex PCR reads with MiXCR, one row per CDR3 protein. The profile covers 95,000 to 150,000 distinct CDR3 sequences, with more than 90% appearing a single time and roughly 0.091% taken by the ten largest. This chain links TRBV30 with TRBJ1-1; 8 positions match TRBD1. The sequence was obtained from a human donor in good health. Sample: CD4+ T cells from PBMCs. The CDR3 DNA sequence: TGTGCCTGGAGTGGCCCTGGGACAGGGAACACTGAAGCTTTCTTT. Translation gives CAWSGPGTGNTEAFF.